The following is a T cell receptor (beta chain) sequence with its context. The target of this receptor is not known. Per-base quality was not reported, and no clone a single base away is much larger than it. TCRbeta CDR3 regions were amplified from genomic DNA using the immunoSEQ Assay, a bias-controlled multiplex PCR. The published analysis was carried out like this. Within the assay, amplification of reference gene primers was used to estimate how many nucleated cells each sample contained. To quantify the absolute abundance of each unique TCRbeta CDR3 rearrangement, sequence reads were collapsed and filtered. For each sample, productive Simpson clonality was calculated as the square root of Simpson's diversity index across productive rearrangements. TCRdb carries this immuneACCESS record with in-frame sequences only. Its versions omit some clonotypes, under half of them owing to an unresolved V gene in the studies checked, with the rest unexplained. That table supplies the V and J calls and clone size; D and trimming were determined from the DNA. The sample table contains 250,000 or so clones; only one count was recorded for about 88% of them. Clones ranked in the top ten supply around 5.1% of the sample.

The CDR3 has 16 amino acids, counting the end cysteine and phenylalanine. Only the CDR3 part of the read is kept: 48 bases, read in frame from the first base. CDR1 and CDR2 are read off the germline V gene as SGDLS and YYNGEE. Trimming removed 7 bases from V and 2 bases from J; the gene matches leave 6 bases unexplained. The data derive from a study of blood T cell repertoires in COVID-19 (dated by TCRdb to the early 2020s). About the full investigation: Collaborator samples came from the United States, Italy and Spain and covered acute and convalescent phases of COVID-19. The material from the prospective study consisted of cDNA or gDNA derived from T cells, B-cell-depleted T cells, or PBMCs. A de-identified subject ID, COVID-19 status, age in years and sex were almost always included in the sample metadata. Deeply sampled blood TCRbeta repertoires from subjects exposed to, actively infected with, or recovered from COVID-19 were included in the dataset. HLA class I and class II types, where available, came from metadata supplied by the sample provider rather than from assay-based typing. The samples were drawn from the first 160 participants of the ongoing ImmuneRACE study and from about 1,200 subjects provided by 6 global collaborators. A freely available public database, intended as a resource for researchers studying the immune response to SARS-CoV-2, is where the repertoires were released. General findings and caveats noted by the study authors: The quantity of clinical and demographic metadata differed by source and by participant and was supplied without curation.

One collaborating source in Seattle enrolled patients during active infection and followed them longitudinally through the course of disease. Whole blood was collected in K2EDTA tubes by collaborating institutions according to the institutions' own protocols. For TCRbeta analysis, collaborators shipped samples as frozen whole blood, isolated PBMCs, or DNA extracted from either of those sample types. The chain is encoded by TRBV9 joined to TRBJ2-3; TRBD2 aligns with 14 central bases. The receptor comes from a woman in her sixties or seventies with COVID-19, enrolled during active disease. Material: peripheral blood. The encoded CDR3 is CASGGTSGSPTDTQYF. The nucleotide sequence reads as follows: TGTGCCAGCGGCGGGACTAGCGGGAGCCCCACAGATACGCAGTATTTT. Reference TRBV9 and TRBJ2-3 proteins supply the regions before and after the CDR3; the full variable domain is: DSGVTQTPKHLITATGQRVTLRCSPRSGDLSVYWYQQSLDQGLQFLIQYYNGEERAKGNILERFSAQQFPDLHSELNLSSLELGDSALYFCASGGTSGSPTDTQYFGPGTRLTVL.